This T cell receptor (beta chain) originates from a study of blood T cells in healthy people across ages. Healthy Russian Caucasian donors spanned ages about 6 to 100 years. Each sample provided at least 5.5 micrograms of extracted total RNA. Primers used in a second PCR of roughly 7 to 12 cycles were a sample-barcoded 5' primer and a J-beta primer mix. TCRdb recomputed calls from the 5' RACE reads with MiXCR, one row per CDR3 protein. The sample consists of fewer than 2 million distinct CDR3 sequences, approximately 39% of them appearing once. Note on this clonotype: Antigen specificity is unknown.

Whole-study findings and limits: Age showed a roughly linear inverse relationship with TCR beta diversity per million T cells.

Germline V lookup: CDR1 SGHVS, CDR2 FNYEAQ. The V end lost 5 bases, the J end lost 5 bases, and 15 bases lay between the germline ends. The CDR3 runs to 14 residues. The receptor was derived from a human donor in good health. Input material: blood. V and J are TRBV7-6 and TRBJ1-1, with D perhaps matching TRBD1 (5 bases). CDR3 sequence reads: CASSPGTAITEAFF. In DNA, the CDR3 is TGTGCCAGCAGCCCAGGGACGGCCATAACTGAAGCTTTCTTT.